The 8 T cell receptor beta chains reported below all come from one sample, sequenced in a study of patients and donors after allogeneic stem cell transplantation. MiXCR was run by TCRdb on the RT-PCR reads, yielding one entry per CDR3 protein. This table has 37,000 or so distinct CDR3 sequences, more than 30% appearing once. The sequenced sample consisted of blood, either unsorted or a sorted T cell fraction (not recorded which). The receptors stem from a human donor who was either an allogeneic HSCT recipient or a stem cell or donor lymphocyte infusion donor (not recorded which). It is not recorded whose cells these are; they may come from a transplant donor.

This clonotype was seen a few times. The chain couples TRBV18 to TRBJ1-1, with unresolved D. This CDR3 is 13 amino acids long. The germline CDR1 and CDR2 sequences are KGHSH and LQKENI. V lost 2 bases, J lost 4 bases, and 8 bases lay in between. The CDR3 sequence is CASSPKESTEAFF. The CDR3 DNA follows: TGTGCCAGCTCACCAAAGGAATCCACTGAAGCTTTCTTT.

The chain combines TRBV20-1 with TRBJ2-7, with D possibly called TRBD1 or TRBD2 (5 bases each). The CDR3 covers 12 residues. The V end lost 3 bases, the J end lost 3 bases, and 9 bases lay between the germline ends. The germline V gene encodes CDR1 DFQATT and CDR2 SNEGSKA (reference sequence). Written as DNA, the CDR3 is TGCAGTGCTAGCAGAGGGGACTACGAGCAGTACTTC. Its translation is CSASRGDYEQYF.

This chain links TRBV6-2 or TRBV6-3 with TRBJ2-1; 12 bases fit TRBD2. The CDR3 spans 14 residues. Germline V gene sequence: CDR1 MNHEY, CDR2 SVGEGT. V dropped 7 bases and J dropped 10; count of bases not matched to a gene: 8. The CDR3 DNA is TGTGCCAGCATGGGGCTAGCGGGAGGGCAGGAGCAGTTCTTC. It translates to CASMGLAGGQEQFF.

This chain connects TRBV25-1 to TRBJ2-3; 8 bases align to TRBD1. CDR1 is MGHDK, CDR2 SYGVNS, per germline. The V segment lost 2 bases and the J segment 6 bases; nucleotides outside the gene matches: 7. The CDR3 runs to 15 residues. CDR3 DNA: TGTGCCAGCAGTGAACTCCCAGGGGGCGTGGATACGCAGTATTTT. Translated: CASSELPGGVDTQYF.

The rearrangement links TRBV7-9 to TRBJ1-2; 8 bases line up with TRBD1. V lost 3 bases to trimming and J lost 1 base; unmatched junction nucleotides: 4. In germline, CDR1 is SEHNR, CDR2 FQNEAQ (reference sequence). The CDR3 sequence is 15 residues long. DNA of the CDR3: TGTGCCAGCAGCTTCTGGGACAGGAATAACTATGGCTACACCTTC. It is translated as CASSFWDRNNYGYTF.

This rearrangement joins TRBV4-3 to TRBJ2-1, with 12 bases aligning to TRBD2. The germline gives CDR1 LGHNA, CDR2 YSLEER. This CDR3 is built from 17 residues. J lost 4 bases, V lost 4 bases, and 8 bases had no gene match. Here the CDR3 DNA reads TGCGCCAGCAGCCGGGGCCGGACTAGCGGGAATTACAATGAGCAGTTCTTC. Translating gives CASSRGRTSGNYNEQFF.

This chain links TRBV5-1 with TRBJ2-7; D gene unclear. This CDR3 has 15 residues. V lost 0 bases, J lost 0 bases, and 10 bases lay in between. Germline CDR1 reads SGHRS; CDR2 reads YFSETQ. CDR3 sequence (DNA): TGCGCCAGCAGCTTGGGGCCACCTAGCTCCTACGAGCAGTACTTC. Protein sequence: CASSLGPPSSYEQYF.

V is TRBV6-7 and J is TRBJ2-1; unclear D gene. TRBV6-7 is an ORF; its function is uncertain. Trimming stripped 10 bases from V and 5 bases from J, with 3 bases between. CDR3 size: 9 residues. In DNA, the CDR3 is TGTGCCAACCACAATGAGCAGTTCTTC. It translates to CANHNEQFF.